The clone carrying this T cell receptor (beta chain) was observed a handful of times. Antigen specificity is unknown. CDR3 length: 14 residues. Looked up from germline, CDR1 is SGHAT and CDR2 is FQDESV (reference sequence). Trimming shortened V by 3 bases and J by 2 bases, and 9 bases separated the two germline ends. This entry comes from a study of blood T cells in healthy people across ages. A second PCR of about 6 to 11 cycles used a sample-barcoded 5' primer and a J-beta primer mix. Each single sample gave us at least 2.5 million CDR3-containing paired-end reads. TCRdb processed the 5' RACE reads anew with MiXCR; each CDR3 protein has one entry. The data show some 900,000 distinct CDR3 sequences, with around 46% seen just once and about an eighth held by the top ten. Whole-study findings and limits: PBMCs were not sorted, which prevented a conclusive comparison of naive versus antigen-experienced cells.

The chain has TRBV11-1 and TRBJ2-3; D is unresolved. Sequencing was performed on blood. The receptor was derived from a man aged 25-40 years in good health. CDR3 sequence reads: CASSLMGNTDTQYF. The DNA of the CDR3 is TGTGCCAGCAGCTTGATGGGAAACACAGATACGCAGTATTTT.